This paragraph covers one T cell receptor beta chain sequence. Its antigen is unknown. Unique molecular identifiers were present on the cDNA, which also gained a universal primer site by template switching. TCRdb analysed the 5' RACE reads with MiXCR anew, one entry per CDR3 protein. The sample lists about 470,000 distinct CDR3 sequences, roughly a quarter occurring once. These data belong to a study of identical twins. V lost 1 base and J lost 5, with 13 bases in between. Germline loops: CDR1 SGHKS, CDR2 YYEKEE (reference sequence). The CDR3 consists of 14 residues. Findings of the study overall: A lower insertion count was a feature of abundant cord blood beta clonotypes, with no such feature in memory repertoires.

This sample was also put to use in a study of T cells expressing NK-cell markers. That paper states: Only alpha-beta TCR T cells were sorted in several experiments, using an anti-gamma-delta TCR antibody.

The chain carries TRBV5-5 and TRBJ2-7; D is undetermined. Sequencing input: CD4+ T cells sorted from blood. This receptor was identified in a woman aged 18-29 years in good health. The CDR3 is CASSLIGPGNEQYF. DNA of the CDR3: TGTGCCAGCAGCTTGATCGGCCCAGGCAACGAGCAGTACTTC.